Presented here are 27 T cell receptor beta chains from one specimen sequenced in a study of T cell responses to AZD1222 COVID-19 vaccine. Using immunoSEQ multiplex PCR, the repertoire was profiled, and TCRdb retains in-frame clones only, with some absent. The table shows some 150,000 clones, with more than 75% occurring only once. The source material was peripheral blood, sampled on day 0 of AZD1222 vaccination. Receptors were obtained from an adult in good health.

This clone was counted once. This chain uses TRBV24-1 with TRBJ1-6; maybe TRBD1 (6 bases). The CDR3 has 14 residues. Looked up from germline, CDR1 is KGHDR and CDR2 is SFDVKD. V was clipped by 8 bases and J by 5 bases, with 12 bases between them. This CDR3 reads CATKTGPDNSPLHF. In DNA, the CDR3 is TGTGCCACCAAGACAGGCCCGGATAATTCACCCCTCCACTTT.

The chain couples TRBV6-2 or TRBV6-3 to TRBJ1-1, with D uncertain. The V gene's germline CDR1 is MNHEY and CDR2 SVGEGT. The CDR3 covers 14 residues. Trimming took 5 bases from V and 7 from J, leaving 17 bases between them. CDR3 DNA: TGTGCCAGCAGTCGCCGTGGGGATGTGGTTGAAGCTTTCTTT. This sequence encodes CASSRRGDVVEAFF.

This clone was counted only a few times. In nucleotides, the CDR3 is TGTGCCAGCAGTTTAAGGTCGACTAATTCACCCCTCCACTTT. This codes for CASSLRSTNSPLHF. The chain is built from TRBV28 and TRBJ1-6; no reliable D call. Germline V lookup: CDR1 MDHEN, CDR2 SYDVKM. The CDR3 spans 14 residues. Trimming shortened V by 2 bases and J by 6 bases, and 8 bases separated the two germline ends.

The chain couples TRBV5-1 to TRBJ2-1, with D possibly being TRBD1 (6 bases). Trimming stripped 0 bases from V and 5 bases from J, with 15 bases between. Germline V gene sequence: CDR1 SGHRS, CDR2 YFSETQ. This CDR3 is 16 amino acids long. DNA of the CDR3: TGCGCCAGCAGCTTGGATTTATGGACAGACGACAATGAGCAGTTCTTC. Amino acids: CASSLDLWTDDNEQFF.

The V gene is TRBV2, the J gene TRBJ1-5, with a tentative D call TRBD1 (5 bases). CDR3 size: 13 residues. In germline, CDR1 is SNHLY, CDR2 FYNNEI. Trimming cost V 7 bases and J 1 base, with 8 bases left between them. The DNA for the CDR3 is TGTGCCAGCACGGGGGGGAGCAATCAGCCCCAGCATTTT. Translated, it gives CASTGGSNQPQHF. The full variable domain, with the rest looked up from reference TRBV2 and TRBJ1-5, is EPEVTQTPSHQVTQMGQEVILRCVPISNHLYFYWYRQILGQKVEFLVSFYNNEISEKSEIFDDQFSVERPDGSNFTLKIRSTKLEDSAMYFCASTGGSNQPQHFGDGTRLSIL.

The chain joins TRBV19 to TRBJ2-2; 8 bases fit TRBD2. V lost 3 bases to trimming and J lost 7 bases; unmatched junction nucleotides: 10. Looked up from germline, CDR1 is LNHDA and CDR2 is SQIVND (reference sequence). CDR3 length: 16 amino acids. CDR3 protein: CASSITAGGSGGELFF. DNA for the CDR3: TGTGCCAGTAGTATCACGGCGGGAGGATCGGGCGGGGAGCTGTTTTTT.

This chain joins TRBV13 and TRBJ1-2; D is undetermined. The CDR3 has 11 amino acids. CDR1 is PRHDT, CDR2 FYEKMQ, per germline (reference sequence). The ends were cut back, 2 bases at V and 8 bases at J, with 6 bases in the middle. CDR3 in DNA: TGTGCCAGCAGCTTAAGAGGCGGCTACACCTTC. Its protein is CASSLRGGYTF.

The chain recombines TRBV6-2 or TRBV6-3 with TRBJ2-5; 10 nucleotides line up with TRBD2. The CDR3 extends over 15 amino acids. Germline CDR1 reads MNHEY; CDR2 reads SVGEGT. The junction had 9 bases not matched to a gene; V was cut back by 6 bases and J by 5 bases. In nucleotides, the CDR3 is TGTGCCAGCAGCGCCAGACTAGCGGGTTTGGAGACCCAGTACTTC. This gives the protein CASSARLAGLETQYF.

The chain has TRBV6-5 and TRBJ1-3; D might be TRBD1 (6 bases). CDR1 and CDR2 (germline): MNHEY, SVGAGI. Trimming stripped 6 bases from V and 6 bases from J, with 18 bases between. The CDR3 is made up of 15 amino acids. DNA of the CDR3: TGTGCCAGCAGGAAGGGGATACAGGGTATAAACACCATATATTTT. Its protein is CASRKGIQGINTIYF.

Here the CDR3 DNA reads TGCGCCAGCAGCCAAGCCCTCCTCATTGCCGGTCGAGAAGAAGAGACCCAGTACTTC. This codes for CASSQALLIAGREEETQYF. The chain couples TRBV4-1 to TRBJ2-5, with unresolved D. The CDR3 is made up of 19 amino acids. CDR1 is MGHRA, CDR2 YSYEKL, per germline. V was trimmed by 1 base and J by 3 bases, leaving 24 bases between them.

This clone was seen just once. This chain connects TRBV27 to TRBJ2-7; D tentatively fits TRBD1 or TRBD2 (6 bases each). The CDR3 has 14 residues. The ends were cut back, 6 bases at V and 3 bases at J, with 15 bases in the middle. Germline V gene lookup returns CDR1 MNHEY and CDR2 SMNVEV (reference sequence). The CDR3 nucleotides read TGTGCCAGCAGCCTAGGGGGGACCTTCTACGAGCAGTACTTC. Translating it yields CASSLGGTFYEQYF.

J is TRBJ1-2 and V is TRBV18; TRBD1 is a possible D gene (6 bases). CDR1 is KGHSH and CDR2 is LQKENI in the germline V gene. CDR3 length: 14 residues. V lost 5 bases and J lost 0, with 10 bases in between. The CDR3, as DNA: TGTGCCAGCTCAGCAGGGGATGCTAACTATGGCTACACCTTC. Its protein is CASSAGDANYGYTF.

The chain couples TRBV29-1 to TRBJ1-1, with no clear D. The CDR3 loop spans 15 amino acids. CDR1 and CDR2 from the germline V gene are SQVTM and ANQGSEA. V was pared by 6 bases and J by 0 bases, with 17 bases between. In DNA form, the CDR3 reads TGCAGCGTCCTACATTGGTCCCGAATGAACACTGAAGCTTTCTTT. Translated, it gives CSVLHWSRMNTEAFF. The full variable domain, rest sourced from reference TRBV29-1 and TRBJ1-1, is SAVISQKPSRDICQRGTSLTIQCQVDSQVTMMFWYRQQPGQSLTLIATANQGSEATYESGFVIDKFPISRPNLTFSTLTVSNMSPEDSSIYLCSVLHWSRMNTEAFFGQGTRLTVV.

V is TRBV28 and J is TRBJ2-7, with 10 bases identical to TRBD1. Per germline, CDR1 MDHEN and CDR2 SYDVKM. The CDR3 has 12 amino acids. V was pared by 8 bases and J by 6 bases, with 4 bases of the junction left unmatched. CDR3 coding DNA: TGTGCCAGCCGGACAGGGGGGGTCGAGCAGTACTTC. This gives the protein CASRTGGVEQYF.

This rearrangement joins TRBV18 to TRBJ1-5; the D is unclear. Germline CDR1 is KGHSH and CDR2 is LQKENI. V lost 3 bases and J 2 bases, leaving 14 bases between the germline ends. The CDR3 spans 16 residues. DNA of the CDR3: TGTGCCAGCTCACCTGGCACAGTCCGGGGCAATCAGCCCCAGCATTTT. Translation gives CASSPGTVRGNQPQHF.

The chain links TRBV27 to TRBJ1-1; D gene uncertain. The CDR3 is made up of 10 amino acids. Looked up from germline, CDR1 is MNHEY and CDR2 is SMNVEV (reference sequence). V lost 8 bases and J lost 8, with 9 bases in between. The CDR3 loop is CASGVAEAFF. The CDR3 coding sequence is TGTGCCAGCGGGGTGGCGGAAGCTTTCTTT.

This chain links TRBV9 with TRBJ1-1, with no clear D. V was shortened by 3 bases and J by 4 bases, with 19 bases between the two germline ends. CDR3 length equals 16 residues. Germline assignment: CDR1 SGDLS and CDR2 YYNGEE. CDR3: CASSEGVNPGSTEAFF. For the CDR3, the DNA is TGTGCCAGCAGCGAAGGAGTGAACCCCGGGAGCACTGAAGCTTTCTTT.

The V and J genes are TRBV7-9 and TRBJ2-2; 8 bases agree with TRBD1. There are 17 residues in the CDR3. Germline assignment: CDR1 SEHNR and CDR2 FQNEAQ (reference sequence). V shed 1 base, J shed 6 bases, and the junction held 10 bases outside the gene matches. The CDR3 DNA is TGTGCCAGCAGCTTAGGTCCGGGCAGGGGGCCCGCCGGGGAGCTGTTTTTT. This translates into CASSLGPGRGPAGELFF.

CDR3 nucleotide sequence: TGCGCCAGCAGCTTGGGATGGCGGACCTCCTACGAGCAGTACTTC. Encoded protein: CASSLGWRTSYEQYF. The rearrangement uses TRBV5-1 and TRBJ2-7, with D uncertain. The CDR3 has 15 amino acids. Germline assignment: CDR1 SGHRS and CDR2 YFSETQ. V was clipped by 0 bases and J by 0 bases, with 10 bases between them.

The gene calls are TRBV27 and TRBJ2-7, with D hard to call. V was trimmed by 8 bases and J by 0 bases, leaving 11 bases between them. Germline CDR1 reads MNHEY; CDR2 reads SMNVEV (reference sequence). This CDR3 contains 13 residues. The CDR3 nucleotides read TGTGCCAGCCGGACGGAGAGCTCCTACGAGCAGTACTTC. As protein: CASRTESSYEQYF.

The chain is built from TRBV27 and TRBJ2-5; D gene uncertain. The CDR3 is made up of 11 amino acids. The V end lost 3 bases, the J end lost 5 bases, and 4 bases lay between the germline ends. Germline values: CDR1 MNHEY, CDR2 SMNVEV (reference sequence). CDR3 in amino acids: CASSLRETQYF. The CDR3, as DNA: TGTGCCAGCAGTTTGCGTGAGACCCAGTACTTC.

This clone occurred once. The chain recombines TRBV28 with TRBJ1-4, with D tentatively TRBD1 (6 bases). Germline V CDR1 and CDR2: MDHEN, SYDVKM. The germline V and J ends were trimmed by 7 bases and 8 bases, with 29 bases remaining between them. The CDR3 extends over 18 amino acids. CDR3 DNA sequence: TGTGCCAGCAATTCTCCGTATGATAACACAGGGACGAGAGAAAAACTGTTTTTT. Its protein is CASNSPYDNTGTREKLFF.

The DNA of the CDR3 is TGTGCCAGCAGCCAAGATCCAATCACTAGCGGAATTTTCTCCTACGAGCAGTACTTC. As protein: CASSQDPITSGIFSYEQYF. The V gene is TRBV14, the J gene TRBJ2-7; 8 bases align to TRBD2. J was trimmed by 0 bases and V by 0 bases; bases with no gene match: 13. This CDR3 is 19 amino acids long. Germline CDR1 is SGHDN and CDR2 is FVKESK.

The V and J genes are TRBV2 and TRBJ1-5; 10 bases are a match to TRBD1. CDR1 and CDR2 from the germline V gene are SNHLY and FYNNEI. V dropped 9 bases and J dropped 3; count of bases not matched to a gene: 8. The CDR3 contains 15 residues. The CDR3 DNA reads as TGTGCCAGTACCTCCGGGACAGGGGACAATCAGCCCCAGCATTTT. Protein product: CASTSGTGDNQPQHF.

The V gene is TRBV20-1, the J gene TRBJ1-2; D unclear. CDR3 length: 11 residues. The ends were cut back, 0 bases at V and 4 bases at J, with 3 bases in the middle. Germline CDR1 and CDR2: DFQATT and SNEGSKA (reference sequence). The DNA of the CDR3 is TGCAGTGCTAGAGATTCCTATGGCTACACCTTC. This gives the protein CSARDSYGYTF.

This clone appeared a few times. The rearrangement links TRBV19 to TRBJ2-1, with D possibly matching TRBD1 (6 bases). The CDR3 spans 18 residues. Germline loops: CDR1 LNHDA, CDR2 SQIVND (reference sequence). The V end lost 5 bases, the J end lost 1 base, and 21 bases lay between the germline ends. Written as DNA, the CDR3 is TGTGCCAGTAGTCTCGATTGGGCCGGGACAAAGTCCTACAATGAGCAGTTCTTC. It specifies CASSLDWAGTKSYNEQFF.

This clone was counted between two and nine times. The chain combines TRBV6-5 with TRBJ2-7; D possibly corresponds to TRBD2 (6 bases). CDR1 and CDR2 (germline): MNHEY, SVGAGI. V dropped 6 bases and J dropped 1 base, with 10 bases sitting between them. The CDR3 loop spans 13 amino acids. The CDR3 loop reads CASRGTESYEQYF. The CDR3, as DNA: TGTGCCAGCAGGGGGACTGAATCCTACGAGCAGTACTTC.